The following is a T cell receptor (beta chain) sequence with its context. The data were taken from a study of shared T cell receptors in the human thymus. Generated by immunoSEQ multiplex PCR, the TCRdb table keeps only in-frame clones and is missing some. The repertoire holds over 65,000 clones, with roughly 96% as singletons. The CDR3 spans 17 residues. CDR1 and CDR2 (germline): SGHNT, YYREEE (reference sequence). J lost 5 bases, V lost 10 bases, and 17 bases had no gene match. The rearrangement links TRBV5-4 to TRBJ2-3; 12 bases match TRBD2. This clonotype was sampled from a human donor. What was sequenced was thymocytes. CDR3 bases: TGTGCCGTGATAAAGACTAGCGGGGGACTTTCCGTAGATACGCAGTATTTT. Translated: CAVIKTSGGLSVDTQYF. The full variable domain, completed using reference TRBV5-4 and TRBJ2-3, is ETGVTQSPTHLIKTRGQQVTLRCSSQSGHNTVSWYQQALGQGPQFIFQYYREEENGRGNFPPRFSGLQFPNYSSELNVNALELDDSALYLCAVIKTSGGLSVDTQYFGPGTRLTVL.